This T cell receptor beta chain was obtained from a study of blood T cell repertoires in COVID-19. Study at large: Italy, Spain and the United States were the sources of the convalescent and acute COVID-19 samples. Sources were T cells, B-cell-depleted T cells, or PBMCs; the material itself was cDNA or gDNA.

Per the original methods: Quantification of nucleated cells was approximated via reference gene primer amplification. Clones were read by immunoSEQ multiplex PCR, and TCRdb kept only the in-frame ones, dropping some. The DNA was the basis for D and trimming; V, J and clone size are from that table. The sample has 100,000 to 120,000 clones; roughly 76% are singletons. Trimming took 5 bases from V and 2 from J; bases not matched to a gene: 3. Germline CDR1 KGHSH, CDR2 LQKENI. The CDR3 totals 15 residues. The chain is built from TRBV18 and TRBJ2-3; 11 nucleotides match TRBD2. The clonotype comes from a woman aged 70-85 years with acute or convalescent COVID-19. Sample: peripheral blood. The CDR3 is CASSTSGGYTDTQYF. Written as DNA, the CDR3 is TGTGCCAGCTCAACTAGCGGGGGTTACACAGATACGCAGTATTTT.